This TCR beta chain was sequenced during a study of blood T cell repertoires in COVID-19. Study-wide context: There were acute and convalescent COVID-19 samples, and they came from the United States, Italy and Spain. Sample material is recorded as cDNA or gDNA derived from T cells, B-cell-depleted T cells, or PBMCs.

The germline CDR1 and CDR2 sequences are LGHDT and YNNKEL (reference sequence). This CDR3 is built from 14 residues. V was cut by 0 bases and J by 7 bases, with 13 bases left in between. The assay was immunoSEQ multiplex PCR, and TCRdb's table has in-frame clones only and misses some. Of around 100,000 clones in the sample, 86% were seen once. The chain uses TRBV3-1 (or the pseudogene TRBV3-2) and TRBJ2-7, with D possibly TRBD2 on 5 matching bases. Sequences were obtained from peripheral blood. The clonotype originates from a man aged 40-55 years with acute or convalescent COVID-19. The CDR3 sequence is CASSQEPASREQYF. CDR3 nucleotide sequence: TGTGCCAGCAGCCAAGAACCGGCTAGCCGGGAGCAGTACTTC.